A single count supports the clone carrying this TCR beta chain. The antigen is undetermined. The junction had 7 bases not matched to a gene; V was cut back by 3 bases and J by 2 bases. The CDR3 extends over 18 amino acids. Germline CDR1 and CDR2: LNHNV and YYDKDF (reference sequence). The sample originates from a study of Graves' ophthalmopathy and Graves' hyperthyroidism. Study results and limitations: Among thyroid clonotypes expanded above 0.001 frequency, most also appeared in blood.

The study enrolled ophthalmopathy donors with moderate-to-severe activity, CAS ≥3, NOSPECS ≥4 and duration under 3 months. The evidence that diagnosis relied on was clinical symptoms, serum thyroxine, TRAb, thyroid ultrasound and orbital computed tomography. Amplification of TCR beta CDR3 regions used RNA transcripts. Amplification began with first-round RT-PCR using HTBI primers, then second-round multiplex PCR was performed. TCRdb used MiXCR to reprocess the multiplex PCR reads, holding one entry per CDR3 protein. This sample carries under 200,000 distinct CDR3 sequences, about 40% of them seen once, and the ten largest clones take 5.8%.

This TCR was sampled from a woman aged 40-49 years with Graves' ophthalmopathy. This chain joins TRBV15 and TRBJ2-5; 15 nucleotides line up with TRBD2. The sequencing sample was made of peripheral blood. The CDR3 region is CATSSGLAGGPRQETQYF. CDR3 sequence (DNA): TGTGCCACCAGCAGCGGACTAGCGGGAGGGCCGAGGCAAGAGACCCAGTACTTC.